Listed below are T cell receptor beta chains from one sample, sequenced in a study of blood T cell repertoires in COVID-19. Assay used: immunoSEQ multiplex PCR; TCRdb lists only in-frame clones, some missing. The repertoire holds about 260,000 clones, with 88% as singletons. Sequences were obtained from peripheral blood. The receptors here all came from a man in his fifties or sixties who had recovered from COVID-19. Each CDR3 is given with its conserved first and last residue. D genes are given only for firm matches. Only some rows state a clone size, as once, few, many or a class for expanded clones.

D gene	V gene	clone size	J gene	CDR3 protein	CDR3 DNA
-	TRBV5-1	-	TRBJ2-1	CASSLISLGGPRNEQFF	TGCGCCAGCAGCTTGATCTCGTTGGGGGGGCCCAGGAATGAGCAGTTCTTC
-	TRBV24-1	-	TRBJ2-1	CATSDQRDYNEQFF	TGTGCCACCAGTGATCAGCGCGATTACAATGAGCAGTTCTTC
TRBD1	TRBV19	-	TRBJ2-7	CASSADRGQVEQYF	TGTGCCAGTAGTGCCGACAGGGGGCAGGTCGAGCAGTACTTC
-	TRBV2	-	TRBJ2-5	CASSRDFEETQYF	TGTGCCAGCAGTCGGGACTTTGAAGAGACCCAGTACTTC
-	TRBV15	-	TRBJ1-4	CATSRDPPGRNEKLFF	TGTGCCACCAGCAGAGATCCCCCGGGAAGAAATGAAAAACTGTTTTTT
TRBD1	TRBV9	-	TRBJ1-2	CASSVVVGTGIYGYTF	TGTGCCAGCAGCGTAGTCGTCGGGACAGGGATCTATGGCTACACCTTC
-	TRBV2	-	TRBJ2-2	CASSYTGELFF	TGTGCCAGCAGCTACACCGGGGAGCTGTTTTTT
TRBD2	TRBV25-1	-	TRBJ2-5	CASAFSGSGGQETQYF	TGTGCCAGCGCTTTCTCTGGTAGCGGGGGCCAAGAGACCCAGTACTTC
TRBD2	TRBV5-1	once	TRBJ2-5	CASSFGTSGGETQYF	TGCGCCAGCAGCTTCGGGACTAGCGGGGGCGAGACCCAGTACTTC
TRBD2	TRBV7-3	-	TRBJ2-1	CASSNRLGLDHNEQFF	TGTGCCAGCAGCAACCGACTGGGACTAGATCACAATGAGCAGTTCTTC
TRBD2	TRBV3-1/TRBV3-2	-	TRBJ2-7	CASSPGLFYEQYF	TGTGCCAGCAGCCCGGGACTATTCTACGAGCAGTACTTC
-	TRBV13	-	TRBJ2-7	CASSRTSYEQYF	TGTGCCAGCAGCCGTACCAGCTACGAGCAGTACTTC
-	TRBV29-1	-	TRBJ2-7	CSAQGTYEQYF	TGCAGCGCCCAGGGGACCTACGAGCAGTACTTC
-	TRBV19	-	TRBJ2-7	CASRLVGQPTYEQYF	TGTGCCAGTAGACTTGTAGGACAGCCGACCTACGAGCAGTACTTC
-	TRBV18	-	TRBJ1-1	CASSPEVSTTEAFF	TGTGCCAGCTCACCAGAGGTTTCGACCACTGAAGCTTTCTTT
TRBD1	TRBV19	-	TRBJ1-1	CASSRRDRAYTEAFF	TGTGCCAGTAGTCGGCGGGACAGGGCTTACACTGAAGCTTTCTTT
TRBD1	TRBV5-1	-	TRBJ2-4	CASSSRQGRNIQYF	TGCGCCAGCAGCTCCCGACAGGGCAGAAACATTCAGTACTTC
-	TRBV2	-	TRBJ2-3	CASSEWGSGLSTDTQYF	TGTGCCAGCAGTGAATGGGGTAGCGGCCTAAGCACAGATACGCAGTATTTT
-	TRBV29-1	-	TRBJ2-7	CSVHDRSGHEQYF	TGCAGCGTGCATGACAGGAGTGGTCACGAGCAGTACTTC
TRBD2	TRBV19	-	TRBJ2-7	CASSIDLRGDSSEQYF	TGTGCCAGTAGTATAGATCTCCGGGGGGATTCTTCCGAGCAGTACTTC
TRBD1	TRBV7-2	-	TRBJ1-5	CASSSGGASNQPQHF	TGTGCCAGCAGCTCAGGGGGCGCAAGCAATCAGCCCCAGCATTTT
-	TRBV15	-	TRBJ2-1	CATSRDRGKYNEQFF	TGTGCCACCAGCAGAGATAGGGGGAAATACAATGAGCAGTTCTTC
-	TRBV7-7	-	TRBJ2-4	CASSLSEAQKGSKNIQYF	TGTGCTAGCAGCTTAAGTGAGGCCCAGAAAGGTTCCAAAAACATTCAGTACTTC
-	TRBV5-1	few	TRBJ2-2	CASSLRTDTGELFF	TGCGCCAGCAGCCTCCGGACAGACACCGGGGAGCTGTTTTTT
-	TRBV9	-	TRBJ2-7	CASSVGRGSYSYEQYF	TGTGCCAGCAGCGTAGGGCGGGGCAGTTACTCCTACGAGCAGTACTTC
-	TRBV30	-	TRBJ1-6	CAWSVLRGDNSPLHF	TGTGCCTGGAGTGTACTTCGCGGGGATAATTCACCCCTCCACTTT
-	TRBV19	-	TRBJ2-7	CASSIRVFSYEQYF	TGTGCCAGTAGTATCCGGGTTTTCTCCTACGAGCAGTACTTC
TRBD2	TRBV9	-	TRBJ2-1	CASSVGGGQDNEQFF	TGTGCCAGCAGCGTAGGCGGGGGGCAAGACAATGAGCAGTTCTTC
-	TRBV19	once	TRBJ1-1	CASSFGQLAWGTEAFF	TGTGCCAGTAGTTTCGGACAGCTAGCATGGGGCACTGAAGCTTTCTTT